This record concerns one TCR beta chain sequence. Antigen: not known. Sequencing was performed with immunoSEQ multiplex PCR; in TCRdb, only in-frame clones are kept and a portion is missing. The sample lists 37,000 or so clones; about 88% were seen once. These data originate in a study of OX40 agonist ivuxolimab in advanced cancers. Turning to the study itself: Earlier treatment with anti-PD-1, anti-PD-L1 or anti-CTLA-4 was permitted, and 30% to 40% had received some.

Study results and caveats: The study found that CD8+ T cells averaged more expanded clones than CD4+. Researchers did not establish what antigens the expanded peripheral T cells target. Low clonal expansion, among the lowest seen, marked partial responders at 0.1-3.0 mg/kg.

The sequence was collected from an adult with an advanced solid tumor such as melanoma, head and neck, liver or kidney cancer. The starting material was CD4+ or CD8+ T cells sorted from blood, obtained in a trial of the OX40 agonist ivuxolimab.

CDR3 residues: CASSLGAVVKTQYF. For the CDR3, the DNA is TGTGCCAGCAGCTTAGGAGCGGTGGTAAAGACCCAGTACTTC. The chain employs TRBV11-1 and TRBJ2-5; TRBD2 might be the D (5 bases). The length of the CDR3 is 14 residues. CDR1 and CDR2 (germline): SGHAT, FQDESV (reference sequence). V was cut by 1 base and J by 6 bases, with 12 bases left in between. Filled out from reference TRBV11-1 and TRBJ2-5, the complete variable domain reads EAEVAQSPRYKITEKSQAVAFWCDPISGHATLYWYRQILGQGPELLVQFQDESVVDDSQLPKDRFSAERLKGVDSTLKIQPAELGDSAMYLCASSLGAVVKTQYFGPGTRLLVL.